The 8 T cell receptor beta chains reported below all come from one sample, sequenced in a study of technical replicates of blood from several donors. TCRdb keeps only in-frame clones here, not all; method: immunoSEQ multiplex PCR. Among 60,000 to 85,000 clones, around nine tenths were seen once, and the ten largest hold 0.3% to 0.45%. Source material: T cells isolated from PBMCs. These TCRs come from a human donor in good health.

The V gene is TRBV5-6, the J gene TRBJ1-5, with a possible D match to TRBD1 (6 bases). Germline CDR1 SGHDT, CDR2 YYEEEE. Trimming shortened V by 3 bases and J by 5 bases, and 15 bases separated the two germline ends. CDR3 size: 15 residues. CDR3 sequence: CASSSNQGKDQPQHF. The CDR3, as DNA: TGTGCCAGCAGCTCCAATCAGGGGAAGGATCAGCCCCAGCATTTT.

This CDR3 reads CASSLSGEGTQYF. The CDR3 DNA reads as TGTGCCAGCAGCTTAAGCGGGGAAGGGACCCAGTACTTC. The rearrangement uses TRBV7-2 and TRBJ2-5; 7 bases line up with TRBD2. V lost 2 bases and J lost 7; bases outside the gene matches: 4. CDR1 SGHTA and CDR2 FQGNSA come from the germline V gene. The CDR3 loop spans 13 amino acids.

The chain joins TRBV7-7 to TRBJ2-7; D might be TRBD2 (5 bases). In germline, CDR1 is SSHAT, CDR2 FNYEAQ (reference sequence). Trimming left V 5 bases short and J 5 bases short, with 16 bases between. There are 14 residues in the CDR3. Here the CDR3 reads CASSPRRTSDEQYF. The CDR3 nucleotides read TGTGCCAGCAGCCCGAGACGGACTTCGGACGAGCAGTACTTC.

The genes are TRBV5-8 and TRBJ2-1; 8 positions agree with TRBD1. Trimming at V came to 0 bases and at J to 10 bases, leaving 9 bases not matched to a gene. The CDR3 has 15 amino acids. Looked up from germline, CDR1 is SGHTS and CDR2 is YDEGEE. This CDR3 is CASSLVVRGRLEQFF. The CDR3 coding sequence is TGTGCCAGCAGCTTGGTTGTCAGGGGGCGGCTAGAGCAGTTCTTC.

V is TRBV11-2 and J is TRBJ2-1, with 12 bases lining up with TRBD2. V lost 5 bases and J lost 9; bases outside the gene matches: 5. CDR1 is SGHAT, CDR2 FQNNGV, per germline. CDR3 length: 14 residues. The CDR3 protein is CASSKLAGGVEQFF. The CDR3 DNA reads as TGTGCCAGCAGCAAACTAGCGGGAGGCGTTGAGCAGTTCTTC.

The chain joins TRBV27 to TRBJ2-5; 9 bases map to TRBD2. This CDR3 has 16 amino acids. The junction had 10 bases not matched to a gene; V was cut back by 4 bases and J by 4 bases. Looked up from germline, CDR1 is MNHEY and CDR2 is SMNVEV (reference sequence). The CDR3 is CASSSSTSGGLETQYF. CDR3 sequence (DNA): TGTGCCAGCAGTTCCTCGACTAGCGGAGGGCTAGAGACCCAGTACTTC.

This chain links TRBV19 with TRBJ1-5; D call uncertain. V was pared by 5 bases and J by 4 bases, with 15 bases between. The CDR3 contains 15 residues. The germline CDR1 and CDR2 sequences are LNHDA and SQIVND (reference sequence). In nucleotides, the CDR3 is TGTGCCAGTAGTCCATCCTCGGGTGGGAATCAGCCCCAGCATTTT. It yields the protein CASSPSSGGNQPQHF.

Concerning this clone: Mismatch with germline at one junction end may stem from a read error. The V and J genes are TRBV14 and TRBJ2-3, with D perhaps TRBD2 (5 bases). The CDR3 sequence is 14 residues long. Germline V gene lookup returns CDR1 SGHDN and CDR2 FVKESK. DNA for the CDR3: TGTGCCAGCAGTCAAGTTAGCGGCACAGATACGCAGTATTTT. Translated: CASSQVSGTDTQYF. The full variable domain, rest sourced from reference TRBV14 and TRBJ2-3, is EAGVTQFPSHSVIEKGQTVTLRCDPISGHDNLYWYRRVMGKEIKFLLHFVKESKQDESGMPNNRFLAERTGGTYSTLKVQPAELEDSGVYFCASSQVSGTDTQYFGPGTRLTVL.